This T cell receptor (beta chain) was captured in a study of blood T cell repertoires in COVID-19. Turning to the study itself: PBMCs, B-cell-depleted T cells, or T cells provided the cDNA or gDNA that made up the material.

In Seattle, patients joined the study during active infection and were tracked longitudinally. The germline gives CDR1 SQVTM, CDR2 ANQGSEA. V lost 4 bases, J lost 4 bases, and 19 bases lay in between. CDR3 length: 15 amino acids. The repertoire was sequenced with immunoSEQ multiplex PCR; TCRdb's copy has only in-frame clones and lacks some. The data contain roughly 240,000 clones, 75% to 85% of them singletons. The receptor's source is a man aged 45-65 years with COVID-19, enrolled during active disease. The chain couples TRBV29-1 to TRBJ1-1; D gene unclear. The sample was peripheral blood. This CDR3 reads CSVGTGKTEGTEAFF. Written as DNA, the CDR3 is TGCAGCGTTGGGACTGGAAAGACCGAGGGCACTGAAGCTTTCTTT.